The 22 T cell receptor beta chains given below trace back to one sample, sequenced in a study of breast tumors, draining lymph nodes, adjacent tissues. Samples came from axillary lymph nodes draining the breast cancer. TCRdb reprocessed the multiplex PCR reads with MiXCR, giving one entry per CDR3 protein. The data contain over 250,000 distinct CDR3 sequences, under 35% of them singletons. The specimen sequenced was axillary lymph node tissue. The receptors stem from a female donor with breast cancer. Some clones in this sample may be carry-over from other donors' samples.

This chain joins TRBV18 and TRBJ1-4; D unclear. Looked up from germline, CDR1 is KGHSH and CDR2 is LQKENI. Between the trimmed V and J ends, which lost 3 bases and 7 bases, there was a span of 9 bases. This CDR3 comprises 13 residues. The CDR3 region is CASSPGGGEKLFF. For the CDR3, the DNA is TGTGCCAGCTCACCCGGCGGCGGTGAAAAACTGTTTTTT.

As to this clonotype: Just one base apart from a much larger clone, this may be a read error. The rearrangement joins TRBV19 to TRBJ2-2; the D gene is possibly TRBD1 (5 bases). Germline assignment: CDR1 LNHDA and CDR2 SQIVND (reference sequence). The CDR3 extends over 15 amino acids. With 11 bases removed from V and 2 bases from J, the gap between germline ends came to 18 bases. This CDR3 is CARTLQDSNTGELFF. The CDR3 nucleotides read TGTGCCCGTACCCTACAGGATTCTAACACCGGGGAGCTGTTTTTT.

The J gene is TRBJ2-5, the V gene TRBV6-6; 14 nucleotides line up with TRBD2. The V gene end was trimmed by 5 bases and the J gene end by 5 bases; junction bases not matched to a gene: 10. This CDR3 is built from 17 residues. Germline V CDR1 and CDR2: MNHNY, SVGAGI (reference sequence). The CDR3 loop is CASSPQGLAGAVETQYF. In nucleotides, the CDR3 is TGTGCCAGCAGTCCTCAGGGACTAGCGGGAGCTGTTGAGACCCAGTACTTC.

This clonotype was seen at least ten times. This sequence joins TRBV7-9 and TRBJ2-2; D remains ambiguous. Trimming pared 3 bases from V and 1 base from J, leaving 6 bases between. CDR1 is SEHNR, CDR2 FQNEAQ, per germline (reference sequence). CDR3 size: 14 residues. DNA for the CDR3: TGTGCCAGCAGCTTCTCCGGGAACACCGGGGAGCTGTTTTTT. Its protein is CASSFSGNTGELFF.

This clonotype has ten or more counts. The chain combines TRBV2 with TRBJ2-5; 8 bases map to TRBD1. Germline CDR1 is SNHLY and CDR2 is FYNNEI. The CDR3 contains 14 residues. Trimming cost V 5 bases and J 2 bases; bases outside gene matches: 4. The DNA of the CDR3 is TGTGCCAGCAGTTTCCAGGGGGCTCAAGAGACCCAGTACTTC. This codes for CASSFQGAQETQYF. Full variable domain (remainder filled in from reference TRBV2 and TRBJ2-5): EPEVTQTPSHQVTQMGQEVILRCVPISNHLYFYWYRQILGQKVEFLVSFYNNEISEKSEIFDDQFSVERPDGSNFTLKIRSTKLEDSAMYFCASSFQGAQETQYFGPGTRLLVL.

Many counts were recorded for this clonotype. This chain links TRBV10-3 with TRBJ2-3; 7 nucleotides agree with TRBD2. The CDR3 length is 15 residues. J lost 2 bases, V lost 2 bases, and 4 bases had no gene match. Germline V gene lookup returns CDR1 ENHRY and CDR2 SYGVKD. The CDR3 reads CAISEGGDPTDTQYF. CDR3 bases: TGTGCCATCAGTGAGGGGGGGGACCCCACAGATACGCAGTATTTT.

The chain employs TRBV12-3 or TRBV12-4 and TRBJ2-5, with 9 bases fitting TRBD2. V gave up 3 bases and J gave up 5 bases; unmatched junction bases: 19. The CDR3 is made up of 19 amino acids. The CDR3 is CASSLLPAGGWAGGETQYF. The CDR3 DNA sequence: TGTGCCAGCAGTTTGTTACCGGCGGGTGGCTGGGCGGGGGGGGAGACCCAGTACTTC.

On this clonotype: Possible read error: a much larger clone is one base away. This sequence joins TRBV11-3 and TRBJ2-7; no reliable D call. CDR1 is SGHNT and CDR2 is YENEEA in the germline V gene. V lost 0 bases and J lost 7, with 16 bases in between. The CDR3 spans 15 residues. CDR3 protein: CASSLDPPSNGEQYF. The CDR3 nucleotides read TGTGCCAGCAGCTTAGATCCGCCATCGAACGGAGAGCAGTACTTC. Based on the CDR3 plus reference TRBV11-3 and TRBJ2-7, the full variable domain is EAGVVQSPRYKIIEKKQPVAFWCNPISGHNTLYWYLQNLGQGPELLIRYENEEAVDDSQLPKDRFSAERLKGVDSTLKIQPAELGDSAVYLCASSLDPPSNGEQYFGPGTRLTVT.

This clonotype was detected many times. This chain joins TRBV28 and TRBJ1-6; D is possibly TRBD1 (6 bases). V shed 5 bases and J shed 6 bases, with 17 bases lying between them. The CDR3 has 16 amino acids. Germline assignment: CDR1 MDHEN and CDR2 SYDVKM. As DNA, the CDR3 is TGTGCCAGCAGTACCCGTACGACAGGAATTAATTCACCCCTCCACTTT. This translates into CASSTRTTGINSPLHF.

Comment on this clonotype: Given a much more abundant clone one base away, this may be a read error. The chain uses TRBV5-1 and TRBJ2-5, with no clear D. This CDR3 contains 15 residues. Germline V gene data show CDR1 as SGHRS and CDR2 as YFSETQ. V shed 4 bases and J shed 7 bases, with 20 bases lying between them. The CDR3 DNA reads TGCGCCAGCAGCCCTATGGGTACCGTCGTTGGGACCCAGTACTTC. Translated: CASSPMGTVVGTQYF.

A note on this clonotype: This sequence may be a read error, since a much larger clone differs from it by one base. The CDR3 sequence: CASSPQSSSREAQYF. The CDR3 DNA is TGCGCCAGCAGCCCCCAGTCGAGCAGTCGCGAGGCCCAGTACTTC. The J gene is TRBJ2-5, the V gene TRBV4-1, with unresolved D. The CDR3 loop spans 15 amino acids. Trimming left V 4 bases short and J 9 bases short, with 21 bases between. Germline assignment: CDR1 MGHRA and CDR2 YSYEKL.

In the case of this clonotype: At one boundary the junction diverges from the germline segment, which might be a read error. This rearrangement joins TRBV20-1 to TRBJ2-4, with D maybe TRBD1 (5 bases). The CDR3 has 15 amino acids. Per the germline V gene, CDR1 is DFQATT and CDR2 is SNEGSKA (reference sequence). The CDR3, as DNA: TGCAGTGCTAGAGATGGCAGGGCTTCCAAAGACATTCAGTACTTC. It translates to CSARDGRASKDIQYF.

Remarks on this clonotype: This sequence may be a read error, since a much larger clone differs from it by one base. This sequence joins TRBV9 and TRBJ2-1; the D gene is possibly TRBD2 (5 bases). CDR1 is SGDLS, CDR2 YYNGEE, per germline. The CDR3 is 16 amino acids. The CDR3 is CASSLDGGRTYDEQFF. CDR3 nucleotides: TGTGCCAGCAGCTTAGATGGCGGGCGGACCTACGATGAGCAGTTCTTC.

This clonotype was counted at least ten times. The V call is TRBV3-1, the J call TRBJ2-2; no clear D gene. V was pared by 6 bases and J by 4 bases, with 12 bases between. The CDR3 length is 14 residues. The germline V gene encodes CDR1 LGHDT and CDR2 YNNKEL (reference sequence). The CDR3 is CASRQQPLTGELFF. CDR3 in DNA: TGTGCCAGCAGACAACAGCCTCTCACCGGGGAGCTGTTTTTT. Filled out from reference TRBV3-1 and TRBJ2-2, the complete variable domain reads DTAVSQTPKYLVTQMGNDKSIKCEQNLGHDTMYWYKQDSKKFLKIMFSYNNKELIINETVPNRFSPKSPDKAHLNLHINSLELGDSAVYFCASRQQPLTGELFFGEGSRLTVL.

This clonotype was recorded a few times. A much larger clone differs from this one at a single base, so this may be a read error. J is TRBJ1-3 and V is TRBV14; D not resolved. CDR3 length equals 19 residues. CDR1 and CDR2 (germline): SGHDN, FVKESK. CDR3 in DNA: TGTGCCAGCGGCCAAGGGAAGTCTCTACCTATCTCCTCTGGAAACACCATATATTTT. It codes for CASGQGKSLPISSGNTIYF.

This clonotype was counted many times. The chain is built from TRBV12-3 or TRBV12-4 and TRBJ1-4; D is ambiguous. The CDR3 runs 14 residues. The V and J ends lost 6 bases and 5 bases respectively, with 13 bases between them. CDR3 sequence: CASSLRRTNEKLFF. CDR3 nucleotide sequence: TGTGCCAGCAGCCTCCGGCGGACGAATGAAAAACTGTTTTTT.

This clonotype was seen many times. The chain is built from TRBV7-2 and TRBJ2-7, with TRBD2 matching over 9 bases. Germline V gene sequence: CDR1 SGHTA, CDR2 FQGNSA. With V trimmed by 1 base and J by 4 bases, 2 bases remained unmatched. The CDR3 spans 14 residues. CDR3 DNA: TGTGCCAGCAGCTTAGTAAGCGGGAGGTACGAGCAGTACTTC. Its translation: CASSLVSGRYEQYF.

Worth noting for this clonotype: The junction shows a germline mismatch at one end, possibly a read error. J is TRBJ1-4 and V is TRBV3-1; D is ambiguous. CDR3 length: 15 amino acids. Germline CDR1 reads LGHDT; CDR2 reads YNNKEL (reference sequence). In DNA form, the CDR3 reads TGTGCCAGCAGCCAAGTGTCCGCAACTGATGAAAAACTGTTTTTT. It translates to CASSQVSATDEKLFF. The variable domain in full, completed from reference TRBV3-1 and TRBJ1-4, reads DTAVSQTPKYLVTQMGNDKSIKCEQNLGHDTMYWYKQDSKKFLKIMFSYNNKELIINETVPNRFSPKSPDKAHLNLHINSLELGDSAVYFCASSQVSATDEKLFFGSGTQLSVL.

This clonotype appeared many times. This chain joins TRBV15 and TRBJ2-1, with a tentative D call TRBD2 (7 bases). V lost 0 bases to trimming and J lost 13 bases, with 13 bases between them. CDR1 and CDR2 (germline): LNHNV, YYDKDF (reference sequence). This CDR3 spans 13 amino acids. Here the CDR3 reads CATSRDWGGSQFF. CDR3 nucleotide sequence: TGTGCCACCAGCAGAGATTGGGGGGGCTCTCAGTTCTTC.

Many counts were recorded for this clonotype. This chain uses TRBV11-3 with TRBJ2-1; 8 bases are shared with TRBD2. CDR1 and CDR2 from the germline V gene are SGHNT and YENEEA. The CDR3 has 15 residues. V was pared by 3 bases and J by 8 bases, with 9 bases of the junction left unmatched. The CDR3 region is CASSFRAGDRDEQFF. The CDR3 region has the DNA TGTGCCAGCAGCTTCCGAGCGGGAGATCGGGATGAGCAGTTCTTC.

Written as DNA, the CDR3 is TGTGCCAGCAGTTTATCGGGTAGTTTCGTTAGCACAGATACGCAGTATTTT. This sequence encodes CASSLSGSFVSTDTQYF. V usage is TRBV28 and J usage is TRBJ2-3, with D unresolved. Looked up from germline, CDR1 is MDHEN and CDR2 is SYDVKM. The CDR3 covers 17 residues. Trimming removed 1 base at V and 0 bases at J, with 14 bases between. Full variable domain (remainder filled in from reference TRBV28 and TRBJ2-3): DVKVTQSSRYLVKRTGEKVFLECVQDMDHENMFWYRQDPGLGLRLIYFSYDVKMKEKGDIPEGYSVSREKKERFSLILESASTNQTSMYLCASSLSGSFVSTDTQYFGPGTRLTVL.

Comments on this clonotype: This clone may be a read error of a much larger clone one base away. The V and J genes are TRBV6-6 and TRBJ2-7, with D tentatively TRBD2 (6 bases). Trimming left V 6 bases short and J 9 bases short, with 21 bases between. The germline CDR1 and CDR2 sequences are MNHNY and SVGAGI (reference sequence). This CDR3 region has 14 residues. CDR3 sequence: CASRWGLSRSGQYF. The CDR3 DNA is TGTGCCAGCAGGTGGGGACTTTCCCGCTCAGGGCAGTACTTC.